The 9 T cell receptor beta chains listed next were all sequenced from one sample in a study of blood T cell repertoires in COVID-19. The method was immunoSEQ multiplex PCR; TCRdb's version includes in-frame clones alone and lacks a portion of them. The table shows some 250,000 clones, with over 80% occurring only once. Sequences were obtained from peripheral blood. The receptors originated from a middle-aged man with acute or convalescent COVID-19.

Here the CDR3 reads CASNRPGGEQFF. CDR3 sequence (DNA): TGTGCCAGCAATCGTCCTGGCGGGGAGCAGTTCTTC. This sequence joins TRBV13 and TRBJ2-1; maybe TRBD2 (5 bases). Deletions cut 7 bases from V and 10 bases from J, with 14 bases between. The germline V gene encodes CDR1 PRHDT and CDR2 FYEKMQ (reference sequence). This CDR3 spans 12 amino acids.

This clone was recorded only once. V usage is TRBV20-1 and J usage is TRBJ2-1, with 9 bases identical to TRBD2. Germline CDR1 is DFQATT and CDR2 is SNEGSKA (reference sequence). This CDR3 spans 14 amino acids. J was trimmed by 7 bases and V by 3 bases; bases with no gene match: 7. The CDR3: CSASHGTSSNEQFF. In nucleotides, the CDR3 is TGCAGTGCTAGTCACGGGACTAGCTCGAATGAGCAGTTCTTC.

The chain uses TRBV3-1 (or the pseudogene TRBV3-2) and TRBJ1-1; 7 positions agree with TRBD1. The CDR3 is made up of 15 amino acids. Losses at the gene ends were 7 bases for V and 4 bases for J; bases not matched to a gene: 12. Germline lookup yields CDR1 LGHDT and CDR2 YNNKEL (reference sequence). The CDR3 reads CASNIGGRRGTEAFF. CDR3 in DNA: TGTGCCAGCAACATAGGGGGCAGGAGGGGCACTGAAGCTTTCTTT.

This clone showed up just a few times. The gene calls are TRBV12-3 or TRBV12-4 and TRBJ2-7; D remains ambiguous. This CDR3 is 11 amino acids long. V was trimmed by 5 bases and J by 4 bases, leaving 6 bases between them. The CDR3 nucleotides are TGTGCCAGCAGTCGGCGGTACGAGCAGTACTTC. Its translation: CASSRRYEQYF.

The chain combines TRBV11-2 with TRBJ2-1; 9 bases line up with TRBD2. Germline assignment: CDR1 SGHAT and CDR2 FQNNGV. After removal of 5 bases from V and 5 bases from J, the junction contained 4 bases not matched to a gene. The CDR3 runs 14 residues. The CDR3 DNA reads TGTGCCAGCAGCCGGGCTAGCGGGGACAATGAGCAGTTCTTC. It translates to CASSRASGDNEQFF.

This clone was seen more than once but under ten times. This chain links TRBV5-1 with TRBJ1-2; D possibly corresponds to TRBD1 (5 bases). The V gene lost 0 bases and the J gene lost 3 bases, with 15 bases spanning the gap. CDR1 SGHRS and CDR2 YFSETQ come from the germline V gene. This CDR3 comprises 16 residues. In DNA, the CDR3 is TGCGCCAGCAGCTTGGGGGTGGGGCATTCGGACTATGGCTACACCTTC. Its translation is CASSLGVGHSDYGYTF.

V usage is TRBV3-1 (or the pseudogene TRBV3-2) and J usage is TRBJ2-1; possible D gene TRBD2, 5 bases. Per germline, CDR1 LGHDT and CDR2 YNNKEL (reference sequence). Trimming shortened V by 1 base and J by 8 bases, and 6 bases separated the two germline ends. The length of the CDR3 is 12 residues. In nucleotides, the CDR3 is TGTGCCAGCAGCCAAGGAGGGTATGAGCAGTTCTTC. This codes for CASSQGGYEQFF.

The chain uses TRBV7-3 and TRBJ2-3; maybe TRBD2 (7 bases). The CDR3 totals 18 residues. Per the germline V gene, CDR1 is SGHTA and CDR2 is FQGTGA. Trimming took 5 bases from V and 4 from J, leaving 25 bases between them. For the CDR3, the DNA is TGTGCCAGCAGCCGCGGACGCGTTACCAGAGGGGGGGCAGATACGCAGTATTTT. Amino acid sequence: CASSRGRVTRGGADTQYF.

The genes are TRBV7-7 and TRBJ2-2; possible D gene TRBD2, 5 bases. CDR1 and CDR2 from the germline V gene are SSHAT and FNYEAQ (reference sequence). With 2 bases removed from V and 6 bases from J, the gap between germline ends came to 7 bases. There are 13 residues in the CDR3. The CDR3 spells CASSLMRAGELFF. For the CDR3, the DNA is TGTGCCAGCAGCTTAATGCGGGCCGGGGAGCTGTTTTTT.